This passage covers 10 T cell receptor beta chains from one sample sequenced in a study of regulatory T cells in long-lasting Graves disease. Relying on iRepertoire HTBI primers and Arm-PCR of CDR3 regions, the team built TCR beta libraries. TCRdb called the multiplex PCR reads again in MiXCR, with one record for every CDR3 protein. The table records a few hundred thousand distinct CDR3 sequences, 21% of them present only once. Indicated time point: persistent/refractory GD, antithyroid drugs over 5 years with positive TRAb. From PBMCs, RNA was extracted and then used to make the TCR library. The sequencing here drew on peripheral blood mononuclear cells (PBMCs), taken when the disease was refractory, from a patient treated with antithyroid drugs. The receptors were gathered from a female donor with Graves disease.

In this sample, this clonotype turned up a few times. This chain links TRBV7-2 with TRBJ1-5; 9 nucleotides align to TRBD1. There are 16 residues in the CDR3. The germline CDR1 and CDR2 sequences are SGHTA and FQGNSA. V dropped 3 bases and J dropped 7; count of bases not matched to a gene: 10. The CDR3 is CASSLTGTGYGQPQHF. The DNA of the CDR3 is TGTGCCAGCAGCTTGACCGGGACAGGGTATGGCCAGCCCCAGCATTTT.

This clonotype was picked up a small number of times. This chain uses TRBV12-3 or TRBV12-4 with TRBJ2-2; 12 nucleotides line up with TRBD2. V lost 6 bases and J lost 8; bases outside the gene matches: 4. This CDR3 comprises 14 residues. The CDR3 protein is CASRPTSGSGELFF. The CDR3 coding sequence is TGTGCCAGCAGACCGACTAGCGGGAGTGGGGAGCTGTTTTTT.

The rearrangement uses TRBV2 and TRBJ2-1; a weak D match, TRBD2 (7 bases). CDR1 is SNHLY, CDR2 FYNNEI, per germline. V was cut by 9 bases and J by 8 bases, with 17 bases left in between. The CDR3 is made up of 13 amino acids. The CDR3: CARLAHAGDEQFF. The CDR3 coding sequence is TGTGCCAGACTAGCGCACGCAGGGGATGAGCAGTTCTTC.

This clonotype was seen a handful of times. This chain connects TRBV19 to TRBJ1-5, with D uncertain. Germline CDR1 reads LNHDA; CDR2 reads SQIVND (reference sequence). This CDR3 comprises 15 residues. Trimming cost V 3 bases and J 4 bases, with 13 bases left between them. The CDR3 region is CASSIDGALNQPQHF. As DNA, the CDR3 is TGTGCCAGTAGTATCGACGGAGCCTTAAATCAGCCCCAGCATTTT.

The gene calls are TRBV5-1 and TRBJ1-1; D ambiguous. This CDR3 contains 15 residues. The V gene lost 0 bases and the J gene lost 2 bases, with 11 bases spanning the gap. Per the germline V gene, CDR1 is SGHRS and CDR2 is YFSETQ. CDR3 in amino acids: CASSLDHRENTEAFF. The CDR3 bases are TGCGCCAGCAGCTTGGATCATAGGGAAAACACTGAAGCTTTCTTT.

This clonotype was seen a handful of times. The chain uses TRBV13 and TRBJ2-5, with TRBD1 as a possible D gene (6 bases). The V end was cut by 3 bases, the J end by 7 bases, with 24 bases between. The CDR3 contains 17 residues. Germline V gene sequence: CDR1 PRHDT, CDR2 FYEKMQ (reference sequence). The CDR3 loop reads CASSFLAAGVVGVTQYF. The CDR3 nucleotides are TGTGCCAGCAGCTTTCTCGCCGCAGGGGTAGTAGGCGTGACCCAGTACTTC.

CDR3 loop: CASSLVGTGQPQHF. CDR3 sequence (DNA): TGTGCCAGCAGCTTAGTCGGGACAGGCCAGCCCCAGCATTTT. J is TRBJ1-5 and V is TRBV11-2; the match to TRBD1 covers 8 bases. The length of the CDR3 is 14 residues. V was clipped by 1 base and J by 7 bases; unmatched bases: 3. Germline V CDR1 and CDR2: SGHAT, FQNNGV.

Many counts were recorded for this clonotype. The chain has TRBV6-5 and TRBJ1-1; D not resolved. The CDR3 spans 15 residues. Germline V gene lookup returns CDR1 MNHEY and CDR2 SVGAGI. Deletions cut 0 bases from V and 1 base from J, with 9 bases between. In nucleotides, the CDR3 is TGTGCCAGCAGTTACTCTCCCGCGGGGAACACTGAAGCTTTCTTT. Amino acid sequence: CASSYSPAGNTEAFF.

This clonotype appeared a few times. CDR3 in DNA: TGCAGTGCTAGTCTCCCTCGGGAGACACCGGCGGGCGAGCAGTACTTC. Translated: CSASLPRETPAGEQYF. This chain joins TRBV20-1 and TRBJ2-7; the D gene is possibly TRBD2 (6 bases). Germline assignment: CDR1 DFQATT and CDR2 SNEGSKA (reference sequence). This CDR3 has 16 residues. V was trimmed by 3 bases and J by 6 bases, leaving 24 bases between them.

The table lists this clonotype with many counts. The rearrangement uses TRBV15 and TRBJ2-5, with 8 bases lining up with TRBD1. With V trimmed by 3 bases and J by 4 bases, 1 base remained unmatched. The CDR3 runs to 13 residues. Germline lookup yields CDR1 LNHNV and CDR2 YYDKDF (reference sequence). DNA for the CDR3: TGTGCCACCAGCAGCGGACAGGGAGAGACCCAGTACTTC. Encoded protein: CATSSGQGETQYF.